This is a list of T cell receptor beta chains from one sample in a study of T cell repertoires in cytomegalovirus infection. Using its own MiXCR run on the reads, TCRdb lists one record per CDR3 protein. Of approximately 500,000 distinct CDR3 sequences in the sample, about 15% were seen once. Sequencing input: CD8+ T cells from PBMCs. All receptors come from a human donor in good health (CMV status not recorded). Some clones in this sample may be carry-over from other donors' samples. Both conserved end residues are part of each CDR3. D genes are given only for firm matches. Some rows mark clone size as missing; the rest say once, few, many or name a class of expanded clone.

j_call,clone_size,d_call,v_call,cdr3_aa,cdr3_nt
TRBJ1-1,many,NA,TRBV7-6,CASSSLGRNTEAFF,TGTGCCAGCAGCTCTTTGGGGCGGAACACTGAAGCTTTCTTT
TRBJ1-1,few,TRBD1,TRBV3-1,CASSQERLGQGATEAFF,TGTGCCAGCAGCCAAGAAAGGTTGGGACAGGGGGCGACTGAAGCTTTCTTT
TRBJ1-5,many,TRBD1,TRBV7-2,CASSLPGQANQPQHF,TGTGCCAGCAGCTTACCTGGACAGGCCAATCAGCCCCAGCATTTT
TRBJ2-1,few,TRBD2,TRBV27,CASSILAGVNYNEQFF,TGTGCCAGCAGTATCCTAGCGGGAGTTAACTACAATGAGCAGTTCTTC
TRBJ2-1,NA,TRBD1,TRBV20-1,CSARDYRGSSYNEQFF,TGCAGTGCTAGAGACTACAGGGGGAGCTCCTACAATGAGCAGTTCTTC
TRBJ2-6,few,NA,TRBV18,CASSPGDSGANVLTF,TGTGCCAGCTCACCTGGAGACTCTGGGGCCAACGTCCTGACTTTC
TRBJ1-5,NA,TRBD1,TRBV19,CASSASRGKFQPQHF,TGTGCCAGTAGCGCCAGCAGGGGGAAATTTCAGCCCCAGCATTTT
TRBJ2-1,many,NA,TRBV28,CASTLEGARNEQFF,TGTGCCAGCACCCTGGAAGGGGCTCGCAATGAGCAGTTCTTC
TRBJ1-1,few,NA,TRBV27,CASIEDLGSTEAFF,TGTGCCAGCATCGAGGACTTGGGTTCCACTGAAGCTTTCTTT
TRBJ1-5,many,NA,TRBV12-3/TRBV12-4,CASSFSGRGSNQPQHF,TGTGCCAGCAGTTTCTCGGGGCGGGGGAGCAATCAGCCCCAGCATTTT
TRBJ2-7,few,NA,TRBV12-3/TRBV12-4,CASSPTGWRLNEQYF,TGTGCCAGCAGTCCCACGGGTTGGAGGTTGAACGAGCAGTACTTC
TRBJ1-2,NA,TRBD1,TRBV12-3/TRBV12-4,CASSSDREEEYGYTF,TGTGCCAGCAGTTCCGACAGGGAAGAAGAATATGGCTACACCTTC
TRBJ2-3,many,NA,TRBV7-6,CASSPPADTQYF,TGTGCCAGCAGCCCCCCGGCAGATACGCAGTATTTT
TRBJ1-2,few,TRBD1,TRBV27,CASPIQGAHSGGYTF,TGTGCCAGCCCAATACAGGGGGCGCATTCGGGTGGCTACACCTTC
TRBJ2-7,NA,NA,TRBV27,CASSLSPAHGYEQYF,TGTGCCAGCAGTTTATCCCCCGCGCATGGCTACGAGCAGTACTTC
TRBJ2-1,few,NA,TRBV7-7,CASSLEVGAYNEQFF,TGTGCCAGCAGCTTAGAGGTGGGGGCCTACAATGAGCAGTTCTTC
TRBJ2-1,many,NA,TRBV4-1,CASSRLESSYNEQFF,TGCGCCAGCAGTCGACTGGAGAGCTCCTACAATGAGCAGTTCTTC
TRBJ1-4,NA,NA,TRBV27,CASSLSGGLYEKLFF,TGTGCCAGCAGTTTATCGGGAGGACTCTATGAAAAACTGTTTTTT
TRBJ2-2,many,NA,TRBV12-3/TRBV12-4,CASSSGSGTGELFF,TGTGCCAGCAGTTCAGGGTCTGGCACCGGGGAGCTGTTTTTT
TRBJ2-5,many,TRBD2,TRBV7-9,CASSGGAETQYF,TGTGCCAGCTCGGGGGGAGCGGAGACCCAGTACTTC
TRBJ2-2,many,TRBD1,TRBV6-1,CASPPPGQGHTGELFF,TGTGCCAGCCCTCCCCCTGGACAGGGGCACACCGGGGAGCTGTTTTTT
TRBJ2-3,NA,TRBD2,TRBV27,CASSSPHGASSGSLITDTQYF,TGTGCCAGCAGTTCCCCACACGGGGCCAGTAGCGGGAGCCTTATCACAGATACGCAGTATTTT
TRBJ1-6,many,NA,TRBV7-2,CASSFSRERHNSPLHF,TGTGCCAGCAGCTTCTCAAGGGAACGACATAATTCACCCCTCCACTTT
TRBJ2-7,NA,NA,TRBV27,CASSLALSGGGYEQYF,TGTGCCAGCAGTTTAGCTTTGTCCGGGGGTGGCTACGAGCAGTACTTC
TRBJ1-1,few,NA,TRBV19,CASSRSGGVTEAFF,TGTGCCAGTAGTAGGTCTGGGGGGGTCACTGAAGCTTTCTTT
TRBJ2-1,many,TRBD2,TRBV5-6,CASSLGPLAGTHNEQFF,TGTGCCAGCAGCTTGGGCCCTCTAGCGGGAACCCACAATGAGCAGTTCTTC
TRBJ1-6,many,NA,TRBV11-2,CASSLVRAEKGSPLHF,TGTGCCAGCAGCTTAGTGAGGGCGGAAAAGGGGTCACCCCTCCACTTT
TRBJ2-3,many,TRBD2,TRBV7-2,CASSLTLAGAAGDTQYF,TGTGCCAGCAGCTTAACTCTAGCGGGGGCCGCGGGAGATACGCAGTATTTT
TRBJ2-1,many,NA,TRBV28,CASNKRARSYNEQFF,TGTGCCAGCAATAAGCGGGCCCGCTCCTACAATGAGCAGTTCTTC
TRBJ2-7,NA,NA,TRBV20-1,CSAREDSYEQYF,TGCAGTGCTAGAGAAGACAGCTACGAGCAGTACTTC
TRBJ2-3,NA,NA,TRBV12-3/TRBV12-4,CASRATIHTQYF,TGTGCCAGCAGGGCGACTATCCATACGCAGTATTTT
TRBJ2-2,once,TRBD2,TRBV5-4,CASSPGLAGGGGSGELFF,TGTGCCAGCAGCCCGGGACTAGCGGGAGGCGGCGGTTCCGGGGAGCTGTTTTTT
TRBJ1-4,NA,NA,TRBV20-1,CSARETDTDLSGKLFF,TGCAGTGCTAGAGAAACGGACACCGATTTGAGTGGAAAACTGTTTTTT
TRBJ1-2,few,TRBD1,TRBV29-1,CSVLDRGLWNYGYTF,TGCAGCGTCCTGGACAGGGGCTTGTGGAACTATGGCTACACCTTC
TRBJ2-7,NA,TRBD1,TRBV19,CASSIVLTGTYEQYF,TGTGCCAGTAGTATAGTTTTGACAGGGACCTACGAGCAGTACTTC